The source of this TCR beta chain is a study of cytomegalovirus exposure and HLA in healthy donors. Germline values: CDR1 MNHNS, CDR2 SASEGT. The CDR3 covers 12 residues. The PCR had 60 Vbeta and 13 Jbeta primers. The protocol was immunoSEQ multiplex PCR, while the TCRdb copy is restricted to in-frame clones and leaves out a portion. Of some 61,000 clones listed, 75% to 85% were seen once; the top ten hold approximately 6.2%. This clonotype originated in a human donor in good health. Specimen: PBMCs. The genes are TRBV6-1 and TRBJ1-2, with TRBD1 identical over 7 bases. The CDR3 loop is CALQQGNYGYTF. CDR3 DNA sequence: TGTGCGCTTCAACAGGGGAACTATGGCTACACCTTC.